Below, 26 T cell receptor beta chains from the same sample are listed, as sequenced in a study of shared clonotypes between healthy human individuals. The repertoire was sequenced with immunoSEQ multiplex PCR; TCRdb's copy has only in-frame clones and lacks some. The sample yields about 330,000 clones, around 72% seen once. Input material: memory CD4+ T cells sorted from blood. The subset: CD45RA-negative fraction. The receptors here all came from a man aged 25 to 45 in good health.

The V and J genes are TRBV11-2 and TRBJ2-7, with 8 nucleotides matching TRBD1. V lost 2 bases to trimming and J lost 2 bases; unmatched junction nucleotides: 11. Germline V lookup: CDR1 SGHAT, CDR2 FQNNGV. The CDR3 contains 17 residues. The CDR3 region has the DNA TGTGCCAGCAGCTTATATATGGGACAGGCTTCAACCTACGAGCAGTACTTC. Its protein is CASSLYMGQASTYEQYF. Full variable domain (rest looked up from reference TRBV11-2 and TRBJ2-7): EAGVAQSPRYKIIEKRQSVAFWCNPISGHATLYWYQQILGQGPKLLIQFQNNGVVDDSQLPKDRFSAERLKGVDSTLKIQPAKLEDSAVYLCASSLYMGQASTYEQYFGPGTRLTVT.

This chain uses TRBV5-1 with TRBJ1-1; no clear D gene. The V gene's germline CDR1 is SGHRS and CDR2 YFSETQ. With 4 bases removed from V and 1 base from J, the gap between germline ends came to 14 bases. The CDR3 is 15 residues long. This CDR3 is CASSLKAGGNTEAFF. CDR3 sequence (DNA): TGCGCCAGCAGCCTGAAGGCGGGAGGGAACACTGAAGCTTTCTTT.

The sample holds many counts of this clone. The genes are TRBV29-1 and TRBJ2-3; TRBD2 agrees at 8 bases. Germline V gene sequence: CDR1 SQVTM, CDR2 ANQGSEA. The CDR3 is 15 residues long. J was trimmed by 0 bases and V by 3 bases; bases with no gene match: 5. For the CDR3, the DNA is TGCAGCGTTGATAGCGGCGGGAGGAGCACAGATACGCAGTATTTT. Residues: CSVDSGGRSTDTQYF.

The chain is built from TRBV7-2 and TRBJ2-1; no reliable D call. V was shortened by 5 bases and J by 1 base, with 6 bases between the two germline ends. The germline gives CDR1 SGHTA, CDR2 FQGNSA. The CDR3 runs 13 residues. The CDR3, as DNA: TGTGCCAGCAGCCGCCCATCCTACAATGAGCAGTTCTTC. It specifies CASSRPSYNEQFF.

Details on this clone: This CDR3 is also generated by other DNA sequences in the sample. The gene calls are TRBV5-1 and TRBJ2-3, with D uncertain. Trimming removed 4 bases at V and 4 bases at J, with 10 bases between. Per germline, CDR1 SGHRS and CDR2 YFSETQ. CDR3 size: 13 residues. Here the CDR3 reads CASSGSVADTQYF. CDR3 DNA: TGCGCCAGCAGCGGATCGGTCGCAGATACGCAGTATTTT.

This clone was found a few times. Distinct nucleotide sequences in the sample also encode this CDR3. This chain uses TRBV2 with TRBJ1-4; D unclear. The V end was cut by 6 bases, the J end by 3 bases, with 8 bases between. Germline V gene sequence: CDR1 SNHLY, CDR2 FYNNEI. The CDR3 has 13 amino acids. This CDR3 is CASRDRPNEKLFF. CDR3 bases: TGTGCCAGCAGGGATCGGCCTAATGAAAAACTGTTTTTT. Together with reference TRBV2 and TRBJ1-4, the CDR3 gives the full variable domain: EPEVTQTPSHQVTQMGQEVILRCVPISNHLYFYWYRQILGQKVEFLVSFYNNEISEKSEIFDDQFSVERPDGSNFTLKIRSTKLEDSAMYFCASRDRPNEKLFFGSGTQLSVL.

The CDR3, as DNA: TGCGCCAGCAGCTCGACACTAGCCGGGGAGCTGTTTTTT. Amino acids: CASSSTLAGELFF. The chain couples TRBV5-1 to TRBJ2-2, with D perhaps matching TRBD2 (5 bases). The germline V gene has CDR1 SGHRS and CDR2 YFSETQ. This CDR3 is 13 amino acids long. The V and J ends lost 3 bases and 6 bases respectively, with 9 bases between them.

The rearrangement links TRBV18 to TRBJ1-4; D gene unclear. Germline CDR1 is KGHSH and CDR2 is LQKENI. The CDR3 has 17 residues. Trimming removed 2 bases at V and 6 bases at J, with 19 bases between. The CDR3 DNA is TGTGCCAGCTCACCAATCTCCATCGTGGAGGGAGATGAAAAACTGTTTTTT. Translated, it gives CASSPISIVEGDEKLFF.

The table lists this clone with a count of one. The chain combines TRBV29-1 with TRBJ1-2; no clear D gene. The CDR3 has 11 residues. Germline CDR1 reads SQVTM; CDR2 reads ANQGSEA. V was shortened by 7 bases and J by 8 bases, with 14 bases between the two germline ends. As DNA, the CDR3 is TGCAGCGCTGAGGTAGTAAGGGGCTACACCTTC. Amino acids: CSAEVVRGYTF. The whole variable domain, filled in from reference TRBV29-1 and TRBJ1-2, reads SAVISQKPSRDICQRGTSLTIQCQVDSQVTMMFWYRQQPGQSLTLIATANQGSEATYESGFVIDKFPISRPNLTFSTLTVSNMSPEDSSIYLCSAEVVRGYTFGSGTRLTVV.

The chain combines TRBV6-6 with TRBJ1-5; D remains unclear. V gave up 7 bases and J gave up 7 bases, with 17 bases separating them. The CDR3 consists of 14 residues. Germline lookup yields CDR1 MNHNY and CDR2 SVGAGI (reference sequence). Here the CDR3 DNA reads TGTGCCAGCACCCCCTACGAGGACTTCCAGCCCCAGCATTTT. It encodes CASTPYEDFQPQHF.

CDR3 in amino acids: CASSDSGSWYNEQFF. In DNA, the CDR3 is TGTGCCAGCAGTGATTCGGGGAGTTGGTACAATGAGCAGTTCTTC. The genes are TRBV2 and TRBJ2-1; D perhaps matches TRBD2 (5 bases). Deletions cut 3 bases from V and 4 bases from J, with 13 bases between. Germline V gene data show CDR1 as SNHLY and CDR2 as FYNNEI. CDR3 length: 15 amino acids. The full variable domain, with the rest looked up from reference TRBV2 and TRBJ2-1, is EPEVTQTPSHQVTQMGQEVILRCVPISNHLYFYWYRQILGQKVEFLVSFYNNEISEKSEIFDDQFSVERPDGSNFTLKIRSTKLEDSAMYFCASSDSGSWYNEQFFGPGTRLTVL.

In this sample, this clone turned up once. The rearrangement links TRBV18 to TRBJ2-1; D might be TRBD2 (5 bases). Per the germline V gene, CDR1 is KGHSH and CDR2 is LQKENI. The CDR3 covers 17 residues. V lost 4 bases and J lost 4, with 20 bases in between. The CDR3 protein is CASSLTRSPPDYNEQFF. CDR3 in DNA: TGTGCCAGCTCACTTACTAGGAGCCCTCCCGATTACAATGAGCAGTTCTTC.

This clone was counted a few times. Mismatch with germline at one junction end may stem from a read error. This chain links TRBV5-1 with TRBJ2-5; 11 bases line up with TRBD2. The CDR3 length is 16 residues. Germline CDR1 and CDR2: SGHRS and YFSETQ. The CDR3 DNA follows: TGCGCCAGCAGACTTCCACTAGCGGGAGACCAGGAGACCCAGTACTTC. It codes for CASRLPLAGDQETQYF. Full variable domain (outside the CDR3, taken from reference TRBV5-1 and TRBJ2-5): KAGVTQTPRYLIKTRGQQVTLSCSPISGHRSVSWYQQTPGQGLQFLFEYFSETQRNKGNFPGRFSGRQFSNSRSEMNVSTLELGDSALYLCASRLPLAGDQETQYFGPGTRLLVL.

The V and J genes are TRBV4-1 and TRBJ2-1, with TRBD2 matching over 10 bases. The CDR3 has 15 residues. The germline CDR1 and CDR2 sequences are MGHRA and YSYEKL. V lost 3 bases to trimming and J lost 8 bases; unmatched junction nucleotides: 7. DNA for the CDR3: TGCGCCAGCAGCCACACGACTAGCGGGCCGTATGAGCAGTTCTTC. It encodes CASSHTTSGPYEQFF.

As for this clone: The junction shows a germline mismatch at one end, possibly a read error. The rearrangement links TRBV7-2 to TRBJ2-1, with 11 bases matching TRBD1. The CDR3 sequence is 16 residues long. Germline values: CDR1 SGHTA, CDR2 FQGNSA. The CDR3: CASSVAGTGGSNEQFF. The DNA for the CDR3 is TGTGCCAGCAGCGTAGCCGGGACAGGGGGTTCTAATGAGCAGTTCTTC.

The rearrangement joins TRBV7-2 to TRBJ2-7; D remains unclear. CDR1 SGHTA and CDR2 FQGNSA come from the germline V gene. V was cut by 5 bases and J by 6 bases, with 11 bases left in between. The CDR3 has 12 amino acids. The CDR3 coding sequence is TGTGCCAGCAGCCCCTCGGTCCGCGAGCAGTACTTC. It translates to CASSPSVREQYF.

This clone was seen ten or more times. The chain links TRBV5-1 to TRBJ1-1, with unresolved D. Germline loops: CDR1 SGHRS, CDR2 YFSETQ. Trimming removed 0 bases from V and 0 bases from J, with 12 bases in between. The CDR3 extends over 16 amino acids. CDR3 sequence (DNA): TGCGCCAGCAGCTTGGACGAGGGTATATTGAACACTGAAGCTTTCTTT. Amino acids: CASSLDEGILNTEAFF.

Written as DNA, the CDR3 is TGTGCCAGCTCCGCCCAGAACACAGATACGCAGTATTTT. It codes for CASSAQNTDTQYF. The chain carries TRBV18 and TRBJ2-3; the D is unclear. CDR1 is KGHSH, CDR2 LQKENI, per germline. Trimming pared 6 bases from V and 2 bases from J, leaving 9 bases between. The CDR3 is 13 residues long.

The rearrangement uses TRBV28 and TRBJ1-4, with 8 bases identical to TRBD1. From germline, CDR1 is MDHEN and CDR2 SYDVKM. With V trimmed by 6 bases and J by 10 bases, 13 bases remained unmatched. The CDR3 extends over 15 amino acids. Here the CDR3 DNA reads TGTGCCAGCAGGAAGTCGGGGACAGGTGTTAGAAAACTGTTTTTT. Protein product: CASRKSGTGVRKLFF.

This clone came up a few times. This sequence joins TRBV5-6 and TRBJ2-5, with TRBD1 identical over 7 bases. The J segment lost 2 bases and the V segment lost 5 bases, leaving 6 bases of the junction unmatched. CDR1 SGHDT and CDR2 YYEEEE come from the germline V gene. The CDR3 totals 14 residues. CDR3 amino acids: CASSYRDSQETQYF. The CDR3 nucleotides are TGTGCCAGCAGTTACCGGGACAGTCAAGAGACCCAGTACTTC.

This clone showed up many times. The chain is built from TRBV7-8 and TRBJ2-1, with D perhaps TRBD1 (6 bases). Germline V gene lookup returns CDR1 SGHVS and CDR2 FQNEAQ. The CDR3 has 16 amino acids. Trimming removed 5 bases at V and 7 bases at J, with 21 bases between. The chain's CDR3 is CASSAYRVRAFNEQFF. CDR3 sequence (DNA): TGTGCCAGCAGCGCGTACAGGGTGCGGGCCTTTAATGAGCAGTTCTTC.

As DNA, the CDR3 is TGTGCCACCAGCAGAGACCGGGGGCATCAGCCCCAGCATTTT. Its translation is CATSRDRGHQPQHF. V is TRBV15 and J is TRBJ1-5; possibly TRBD1 for D (6 bases). Trimming took off 0 bases at V and 5 bases at J, with 8 bases between the two ends. The CDR3 sequence is 14 residues long. In germline, CDR1 is LNHNV, CDR2 YYDKDF (reference sequence).

Remarks on this clone: A read error may account for a junction end that differs from germline. V and J are TRBV5-4 and TRBJ1-1, with 11 positions matching TRBD1. This CDR3 is built from 17 residues. CDR1 SGHNT and CDR2 YYREEE come from the germline V gene (reference sequence). CDR3 nucleotides: TGTGCCAGCAGCCGAGAACCCACCGGACAGGGGGCGCGTAAAGCTTTTTTT. Its translation: CASSREPTGQGARKAFF.

The rearrangement links TRBV5-1 to TRBJ2-3; TRBD2 is a possible D gene (6 bases). The CDR3 covers 14 residues. The ends were cut back, 3 bases at V and 3 bases at J, with 11 bases in the middle. Germline CDR1 and CDR2: SGHRS and YFSETQ. This chain's CDR3 is CASSSGEATDTQYF. The CDR3 coding sequence is TGCGCCAGCAGCTCCGGGGAGGCTACAGATACGCAGTATTTT.

There are a few counts of this clone. The J gene is TRBJ2-1, the V gene TRBV5-6; no clear D gene. V lost 0 bases and J 4 bases, leaving 8 bases between the germline ends. The CDR3 covers 14 residues. CDR1 is SGHDT and CDR2 is YYEEEE in the germline V gene. The chain's CDR3 is CASSLGQTYNEQFF. CDR3 in DNA: TGTGCCAGCAGCTTGGGCCAAACTTACAATGAGCAGTTCTTC.

This rearrangement joins TRBV7-8 to TRBJ2-7; D gene unclear. The ends were cut back, 0 bases at V and 0 bases at J, with 9 bases in the middle. The CDR3 has 15 amino acids. Germline V gives CDR1 SGHVS, CDR2 FQNEAQ. The CDR3: CASSLAAFFSYEQYF. For the CDR3, the DNA is TGTGCCAGCAGCTTAGCGGCGTTCTTCTCCTACGAGCAGTACTTC.